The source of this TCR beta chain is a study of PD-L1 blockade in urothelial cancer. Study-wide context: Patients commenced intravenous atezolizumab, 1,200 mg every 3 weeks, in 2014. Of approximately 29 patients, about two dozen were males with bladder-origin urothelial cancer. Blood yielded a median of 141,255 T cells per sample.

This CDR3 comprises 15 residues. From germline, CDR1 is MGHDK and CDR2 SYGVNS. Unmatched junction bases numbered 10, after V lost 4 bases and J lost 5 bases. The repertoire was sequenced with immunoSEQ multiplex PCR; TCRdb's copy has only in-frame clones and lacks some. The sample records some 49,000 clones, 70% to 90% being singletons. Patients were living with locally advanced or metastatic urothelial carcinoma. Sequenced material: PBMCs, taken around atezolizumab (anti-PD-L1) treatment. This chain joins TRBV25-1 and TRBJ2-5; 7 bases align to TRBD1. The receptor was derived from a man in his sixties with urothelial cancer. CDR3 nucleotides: TGTGCCAGCAGTGCTTCAGACAGGGCGTGGGAGACCCAGTACTTC. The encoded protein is CASSASDRAWETQYF.